This T cell receptor (beta chain) was recorded in a study of CD8+ T cells in alopecia areata. Whole-study findings and limits: Affected scalp, especially in alopecia totalis/universalis, had a higher clonality than normal scalp did.

Comment on this clone: The target antigen is unknown.

V was clipped by 4 bases and J by 6 bases, with 11 bases between them. CDR1 is MGHDK and CDR2 is SYGVNS in the germline V gene. The CDR3 runs 13 residues. Extracted RNA was reverse transcribed into cDNA, the sequencing template. Some clones are missing from TCRdb's copy, which holds only in-frame ones; the method was immunoSEQ multiplex PCR. The sample shows about 180,000 clones, approximately 70% of them seen only once. The J gene is TRBJ2-3, the V gene TRBV25-1; D is unclear. The specimen comprised CD8+ T cells sorted from blood, sampled at week 0. The TCR originated in a human donor with alopecia areata. CDR3 DNA sequence: TGTGCCAGCAGTGTTAGGATGCGGGATACGCAGTATTTT. Translation gives CASSVRMRDTQYF.